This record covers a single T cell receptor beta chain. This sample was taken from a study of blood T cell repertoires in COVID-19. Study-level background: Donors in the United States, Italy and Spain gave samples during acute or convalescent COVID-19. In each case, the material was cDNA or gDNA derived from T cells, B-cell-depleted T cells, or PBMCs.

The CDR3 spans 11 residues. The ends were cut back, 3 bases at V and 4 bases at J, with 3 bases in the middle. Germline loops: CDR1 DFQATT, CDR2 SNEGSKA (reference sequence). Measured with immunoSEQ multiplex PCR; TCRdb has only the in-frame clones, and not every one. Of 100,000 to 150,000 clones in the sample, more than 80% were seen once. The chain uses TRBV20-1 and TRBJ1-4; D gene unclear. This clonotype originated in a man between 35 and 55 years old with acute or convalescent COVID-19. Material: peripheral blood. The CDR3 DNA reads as TGCAGTGCTAGCATTAATGAAAAACTGTTTTTT. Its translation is CSASINEKLFF.